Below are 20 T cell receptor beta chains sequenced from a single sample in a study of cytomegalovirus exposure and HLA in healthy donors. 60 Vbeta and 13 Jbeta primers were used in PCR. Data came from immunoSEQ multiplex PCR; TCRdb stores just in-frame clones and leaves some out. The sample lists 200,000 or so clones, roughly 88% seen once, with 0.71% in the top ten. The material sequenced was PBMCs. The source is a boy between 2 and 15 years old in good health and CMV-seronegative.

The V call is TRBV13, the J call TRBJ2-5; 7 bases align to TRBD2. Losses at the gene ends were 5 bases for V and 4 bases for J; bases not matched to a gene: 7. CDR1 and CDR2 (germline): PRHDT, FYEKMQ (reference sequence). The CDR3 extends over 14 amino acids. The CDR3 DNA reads TGTGCCAGCAGCGGAAGCGGGGCTGCAGAGACCCAGTACTTC. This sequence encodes CASSGSGAAETQYF.

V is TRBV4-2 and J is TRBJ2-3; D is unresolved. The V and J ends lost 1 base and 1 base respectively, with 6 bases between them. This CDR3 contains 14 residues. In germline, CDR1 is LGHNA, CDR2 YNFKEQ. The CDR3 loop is CASSQGLGTDTQYF. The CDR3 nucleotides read TGTGCCAGCAGCCAAGGACTTGGCACAGATACGCAGTATTTT.

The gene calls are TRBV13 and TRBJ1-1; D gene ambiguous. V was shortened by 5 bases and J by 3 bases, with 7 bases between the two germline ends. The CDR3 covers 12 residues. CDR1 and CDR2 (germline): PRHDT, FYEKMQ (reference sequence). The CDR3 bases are TGTGCCAGCAGCCTACTAGACACTGAAGCTTTCTTT. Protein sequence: CASSLLDTEAFF.

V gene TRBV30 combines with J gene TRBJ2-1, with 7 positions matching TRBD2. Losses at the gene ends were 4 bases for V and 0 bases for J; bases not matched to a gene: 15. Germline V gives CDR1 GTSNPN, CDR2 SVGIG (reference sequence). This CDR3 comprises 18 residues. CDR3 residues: CAWTNYRAGDFSYNEQFF. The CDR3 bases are TGTGCCTGGACCAACTACCGGGCGGGAGACTTCTCCTACAATGAGCAGTTCTTC.

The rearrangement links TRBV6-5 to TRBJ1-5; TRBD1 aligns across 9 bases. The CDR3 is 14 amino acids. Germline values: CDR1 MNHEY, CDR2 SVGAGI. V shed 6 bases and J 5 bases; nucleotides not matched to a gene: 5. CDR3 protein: CASRPQGAHQPQHF. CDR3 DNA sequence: TGTGCCAGCAGACCACAGGGGGCTCATCAGCCCCAGCATTTT.

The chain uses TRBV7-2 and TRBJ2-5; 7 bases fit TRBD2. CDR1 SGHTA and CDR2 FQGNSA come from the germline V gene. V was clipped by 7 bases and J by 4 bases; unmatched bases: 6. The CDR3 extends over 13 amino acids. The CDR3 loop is CASNPGTIETQYF. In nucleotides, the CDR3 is TGTGCCAGCAACCCTGGGACTATAGAGACCCAGTACTTC. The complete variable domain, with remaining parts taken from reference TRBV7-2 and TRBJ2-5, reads GAGVSQSPSNKVTEKGKDVELRCDPISGHTALYWYRQSLGQGLEFLIYFQGNSAPDKSGLPSDRFSAERTGGSVSTLTIQRTQQEDSAVYLCASNPGTIETQYFGPGTRLLVL.

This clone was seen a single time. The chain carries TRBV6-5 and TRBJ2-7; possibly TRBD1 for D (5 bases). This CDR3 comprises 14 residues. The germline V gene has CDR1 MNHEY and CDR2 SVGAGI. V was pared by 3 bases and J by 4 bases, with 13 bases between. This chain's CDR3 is CASSYRGGMYEQYF. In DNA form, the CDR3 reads TGTGCCAGCAGTTATAGGGGTGGGATGTACGAGCAGTACTTC.

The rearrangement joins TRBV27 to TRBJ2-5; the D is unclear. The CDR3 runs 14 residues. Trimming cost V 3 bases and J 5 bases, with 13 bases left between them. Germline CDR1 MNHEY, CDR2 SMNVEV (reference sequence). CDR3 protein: CASSFLGALETQYF. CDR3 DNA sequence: TGTGCCAGCAGTTTTCTAGGTGCTTTGGAGACCCAGTACTTC.

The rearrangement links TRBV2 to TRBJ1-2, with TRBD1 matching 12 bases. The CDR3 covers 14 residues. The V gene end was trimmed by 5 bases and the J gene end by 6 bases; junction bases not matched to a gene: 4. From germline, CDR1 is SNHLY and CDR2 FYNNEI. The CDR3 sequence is CASSRDRGRDGYTF. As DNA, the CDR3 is TGTGCCAGCAGTAGGGACAGGGGGCGGGATGGCTACACCTTC.

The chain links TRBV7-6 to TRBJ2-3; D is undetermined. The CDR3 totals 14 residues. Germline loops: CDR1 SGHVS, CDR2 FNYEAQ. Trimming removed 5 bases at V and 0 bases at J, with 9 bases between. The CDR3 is CASSAPLSTDTQYF. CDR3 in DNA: TGTGCCAGCAGCGCTCCCCTAAGCACAGATACGCAGTATTTT.

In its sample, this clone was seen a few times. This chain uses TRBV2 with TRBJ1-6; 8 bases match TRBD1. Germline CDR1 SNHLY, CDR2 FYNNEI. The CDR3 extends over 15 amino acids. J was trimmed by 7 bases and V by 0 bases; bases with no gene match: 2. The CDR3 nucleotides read TGTGCCAGCAGTGAAGCGGGACAGGACAATTCACCCCTCCACTTT. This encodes CASSEAGQDNSPLHF.

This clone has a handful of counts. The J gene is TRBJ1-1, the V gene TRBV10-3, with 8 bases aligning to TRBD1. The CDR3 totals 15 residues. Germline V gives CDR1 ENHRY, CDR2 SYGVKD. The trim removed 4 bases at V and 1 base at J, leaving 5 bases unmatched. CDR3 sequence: CAISGPDRGNTEAFF. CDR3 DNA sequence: TGTGCCATCAGTGGCCCCGACAGGGGGAACACTGAAGCTTTCTTT.

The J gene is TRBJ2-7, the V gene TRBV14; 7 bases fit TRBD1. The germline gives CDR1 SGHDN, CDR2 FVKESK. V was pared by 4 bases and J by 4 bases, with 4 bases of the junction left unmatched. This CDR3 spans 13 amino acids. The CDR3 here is CASSPETGYEQYF. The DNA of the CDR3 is TGTGCCAGCAGCCCCGAGACAGGGTACGAGCAGTACTTC.

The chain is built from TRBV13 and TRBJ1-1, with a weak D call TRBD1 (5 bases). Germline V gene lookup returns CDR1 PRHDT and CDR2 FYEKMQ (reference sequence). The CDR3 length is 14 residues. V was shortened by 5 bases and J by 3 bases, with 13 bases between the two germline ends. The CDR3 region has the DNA TGTGCCAGCAGCGCGGGGGGTTTGGACACTGAAGCTTTCTTT. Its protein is CASSAGGLDTEAFF.

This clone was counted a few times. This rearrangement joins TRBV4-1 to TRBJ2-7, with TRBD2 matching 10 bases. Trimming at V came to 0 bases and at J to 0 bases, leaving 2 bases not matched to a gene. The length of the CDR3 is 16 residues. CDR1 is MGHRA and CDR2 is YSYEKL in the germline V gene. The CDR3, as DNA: TGCGCCAGCAGCCAAGAACCTAGCGGGAGCTCCTACGAGCAGTACTTC. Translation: CASSQEPSGSSYEQYF.

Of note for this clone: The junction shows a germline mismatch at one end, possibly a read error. CDR3 in DNA: TGTGCCAGCATTGAAGGGACAGGGGCCTATGGCTACACCTTC. It yields the protein CASIEGTGAYGYTF. The chain links TRBV6-1 to TRBJ1-2; 10 bases agree with TRBD1. The CDR3 consists of 14 residues. Germline CDR1 MNHNS, CDR2 SASEGT.

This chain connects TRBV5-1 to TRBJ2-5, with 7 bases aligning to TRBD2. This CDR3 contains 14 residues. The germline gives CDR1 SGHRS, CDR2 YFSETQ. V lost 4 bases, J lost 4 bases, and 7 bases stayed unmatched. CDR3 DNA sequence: TGCGCCAGCAGCCTTAGGGACTATCCAGAGACCCAGTACTTC. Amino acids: CASSLRDYPETQYF.

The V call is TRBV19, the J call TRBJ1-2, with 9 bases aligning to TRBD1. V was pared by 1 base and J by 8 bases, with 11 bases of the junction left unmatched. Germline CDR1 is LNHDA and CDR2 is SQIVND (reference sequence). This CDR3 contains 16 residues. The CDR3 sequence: CASSIATSGQGWGYTF. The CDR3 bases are TGTGCCAGTAGTATAGCAACGTCGGGACAGGGCTGGGGCTACACCTTC. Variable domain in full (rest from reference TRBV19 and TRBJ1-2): DGGITQSPKYLFRKEGQNVTLSCEQNLNHDAMYWYRQDPGQGLRLIYYSQIVNDFQKGDIAEGYSVSREKKESFPLTVTSAQKNPTAFYLCASSIATSGQGWGYTFGSGTRLTVV.

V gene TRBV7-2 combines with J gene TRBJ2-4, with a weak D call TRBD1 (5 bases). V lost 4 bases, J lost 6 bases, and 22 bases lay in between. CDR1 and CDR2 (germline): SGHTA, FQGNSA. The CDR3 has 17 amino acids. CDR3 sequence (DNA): TGTGCCAGCAGCTCCGAACTTGGGCCAGGGTGGACAAACATTCAGTACTTC. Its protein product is CASSSELGPGWTNIQYF.

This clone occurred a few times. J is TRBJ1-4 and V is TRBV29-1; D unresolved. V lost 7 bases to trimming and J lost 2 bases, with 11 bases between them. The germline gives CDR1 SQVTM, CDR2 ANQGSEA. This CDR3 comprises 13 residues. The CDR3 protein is CSASSDTNEKLFF. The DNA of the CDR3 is TGCAGCGCGTCCAGCGACACTAATGAAAAACTGTTTTTT.